This T cell receptor (beta chain) was captured in a study of blood T cell repertoires in COVID-19. Study in general: Sources were T cells, B-cell-depleted T cells, or PBMCs; the material itself was cDNA or gDNA.

Libraries were prepared by immunoSEQ multiplex PCR; TCRdb keeps only in-frame clonotypes and omits some of them. Altogether a few hundred thousand clones are present, 70% to 90% being singletons, with the ten largest covering 5.5% to 8%. The V end lost 0 bases, the J end lost 5 bases, and 15 bases lay between the germline ends. CDR1 is SGHRS and CDR2 is YFSETQ in the germline V gene. There are 16 residues in the CDR3. This sequence originates from a woman in her fifties or sixties with COVID-19, enrolled during active disease. Material: peripheral blood. This chain links TRBV5-1 with TRBJ2-1; D might be TRBD2 (5 bases). The CDR3 sequence is CASSLVSGVKDNEQFF. The CDR3 DNA follows: TGCGCCAGCAGCTTGGTATCCGGGGTTAAGGACAATGAGCAGTTCTTC. The full variable domain, in which reference TRBV5-1 and TRBJ2-1 provide the parts outside the CDR3, is KAGVTQTPRYLIKTRGQQVTLSCSPISGHRSVSWYQQTPGQGLQFLFEYFSETQRNKGNFPGRFSGRQFSNSRSEMNVSTLELGDSALYLCASSLVSGVKDNEQFFGPGTRLTVL.